One and the same sample provided the 25 T cell receptor beta chains below, sequenced in a study of CD8+ T cells in alopecia areata (dated by TCRdb to the late 2010s). Library prep was done by the immunoSEQ multiplex PCR assay. For TCR sequencing, RNA was extracted from every sample and reverse transcribed into cDNA to serve as template. TCRdb retrieved this table from immuneACCESS and kept in-frame rearrangements only. Not all clones are present; in checked studies, unresolved V genes account for under half, and no reason is known for the remainder. Recorded for this sample are around 140,000 clones; over 80% of them occurred a single time. The top ten clonotypes cover approximately 16% of the sample. Read against the paper, the sample's time point label means: baseline before oral tofacitinib. This specimen was CD8+ T cells sorted from blood, taken at week 0. The receptors derive from a human donor with alopecia areata.

The chain couples TRBV4-1 to TRBJ1-2; D unresolved. Germline CDR1 MGHRA, CDR2 YSYEKL. CDR3 size: 15 residues. Trimming cost V 0 bases and J 2 bases, with 10 bases left between them. This chain's CDR3 is CASSQEQGENYGYTF. The CDR3 DNA reads as TGCGCCAGCAGCCAAGAACAAGGAGAGAACTATGGCTACACCTTC.

The chain combines TRBV29-1 with TRBJ2-1; possible D gene TRBD2, 5 bases. The CDR3 runs 13 residues. CDR1 and CDR2 from the germline V gene are SQVTM and ANQGSEA. V lost 5 bases and J lost 3, with 11 bases in between. CDR3 DNA: TGCAGCGTTTTGCTAGCAGACTACAATGAGCAGTTCTTC. Protein sequence: CSVLLADYNEQFF.

CDR3 loop: CASSYGAGADYEQYF. DNA of the CDR3: TGTGCCAGCAGTTACGGGGCGGGAGCGGACTACGAGCAGTACTTC. The chain links TRBV6-5 to TRBJ2-7, with TRBD2 matching over 7 bases. CDR3 length equals 15 residues. Germline V CDR1 and CDR2: MNHEY, SVGAGI. V lost 2 bases and J lost 3; bases outside the gene matches: 7.

The V and J genes are TRBV27 and TRBJ1-2, with D tentatively TRBD1 (5 bases). The V gene's germline CDR1 is MNHEY and CDR2 SMNVEV (reference sequence). The CDR3 sequence is 17 residues long. Trimming pared 6 bases from V and 3 bases from J, leaving 23 bases between. DNA for the CDR3: TGTGCCAGCAGCCTATCAGTAGGGGAGGTTCATGACTATGGCTACACCTTC. It encodes CASSLSVGEVHDYGYTF.

V gene TRBV13 combines with J gene TRBJ2-7; 7 nucleotides align to TRBD1. V shed 6 bases and J 0 bases; nucleotides not matched to a gene: 5. This CDR3 has 14 amino acids. The germline V gene encodes CDR1 PRHDT and CDR2 FYEKMQ (reference sequence). In DNA form, the CDR3 reads TGTGCCAGCAGTTTTCGGGACAGCTCCTACGAGCAGTACTTC. Translation gives CASSFRDSSYEQYF. The whole variable domain, filled in from reference TRBV13 and TRBJ2-7, reads AAGVIQSPRHLIKEKRETATLKCYPIPRHDTVYWYQQGPGQDPQFLISFYEKMQSDKGSIPDRFSAQQFSDYHSELNMSSLELGDSALYFCASSFRDSSYEQYFGPGTRLTVT.

The chain uses TRBV29-1 and TRBJ2-7, with 12 bases aligning to TRBD2. V shed 6 bases, J shed 6 bases, and the junction held 6 bases outside the gene matches. The CDR3 contains 13 residues. Germline V gives CDR1 SQVTM, CDR2 ANQGSEA. The CDR3 DNA reads as TGCAGCGTGGTGACTAGCGGGAGTCCCGAGCAGTACTTC. Encoded protein: CSVVTSGSPEQYF.

This rearrangement joins TRBV29-1 to TRBJ2-7; D possibly uses TRBD1 or TRBD2 (5 bases each). The CDR3 covers 13 residues. Trimming removed 7 bases at V and 1 base at J, with 14 bases between. CDR1 and CDR2 (germline): SQVTM, ANQGSEA. The CDR3 spells CSANRDGSYEQYF. The CDR3 DNA is TGCAGCGCTAACCGGGACGGGTCCTACGAGCAGTACTTC.

V is TRBV7-9 and J is TRBJ1-1; no clear D gene. This CDR3 region has 13 residues. The germline V gene has CDR1 SEHNR and CDR2 FQNEAQ (reference sequence). Deletions cut 5 bases from V and 7 bases from J, with 14 bases between. CDR3 sequence: CASSPSWQYEAFF. CDR3 sequence (DNA): TGTGCCAGCAGCCCCTCGTGGCAGTATGAAGCTTTCTTT.

The chain recombines TRBV25-1 with TRBJ1-1, with D hard to call. Per germline, CDR1 MGHDK and CDR2 SYGVNS. The CDR3 is 11 residues long. Deletions cut 9 bases from V and 1 base from J, with 6 bases between. CDR3 coding DNA: TGTGCCAGTGTCAGGAACACTGAAGCTTTCTTT. Its translation is CASVRNTEAFF.

CDR3 sequence reads: CASSQDQGANEQYF. Written as DNA, the CDR3 is TGTGCCAGCAGCCAAGATCAGGGAGCCAACGAGCAGTACTTC. The chain couples TRBV4-2 to TRBJ2-7; D could derive from TRBD1 or TRBD2 (5 bases each). This CDR3 is built from 14 residues. The V gene lost 0 bases and the J gene lost 5 bases, with 11 bases spanning the gap. Germline-derived CDR1 and CDR2 are LGHNA and YNFKEQ.

The chain combines TRBV19 with TRBJ2-1; the D is unclear. The germline V and J ends were trimmed by 5 bases and 5 bases, with 10 bases remaining between them. This CDR3 region has 13 residues. CDR1 LNHDA and CDR2 SQIVND come from the germline V gene (reference sequence). CDR3 DNA: TGTGCCAGTAGTCTGTCTATCAACAATGAGCAGTTCTTC. Its protein product is CASSLSINNEQFF.

The V and J genes are TRBV7-8 and TRBJ1-1; tentative D call: TRBD1 (6 bases). V was clipped by 0 bases and J by 11 bases, with 22 bases between them. Germline values: CDR1 SGHVS, CDR2 FQNEAQ. This CDR3 is 16 amino acids long. The CDR3 bases are TGTGCCAGCAGCTTAGCTCCTAACAGGGAAGAGAGCGGGGCTTTCTTT. Translating gives CASSLAPNREESGAFF.

V gene TRBV13 combines with J gene TRBJ1-4, with a possible D match to TRBD1 (6 bases). CDR1 is PRHDT and CDR2 is FYEKMQ in the germline V gene (reference sequence). V dropped 2 bases and J dropped 3 bases, with 7 bases sitting between them. This CDR3 is built from 14 residues. CDR3 DNA: TGTGCCAGCAGCTTAACAGGGCCTAATGAAAAACTGTTTTTT. Its translation is CASSLTGPNEKLFF.

This chain joins TRBV11-2 and TRBJ2-1; 14 nucleotides agree with TRBD2. Losses at the gene ends were 5 bases for V and 8 bases for J; bases not matched to a gene: 5. The CDR3 contains 15 residues. In germline, CDR1 is SGHAT, CDR2 FQNNGV. DNA for the CDR3: TGTGCCAGCAGCGCGCGACTAGCGGGAGGGGATGAGCAGTTCTTC. Protein: CASSARLAGGDEQFF.

This sequence joins TRBV7-6 and TRBJ1-6; no definite D call. From germline, CDR1 is SGHVS and CDR2 FNYEAQ. There are 12 residues in the CDR3. The germline V and J ends were trimmed by 5 bases and 12 bases, with 11 bases remaining between them. CDR3 protein: CASSPGGVPLHF. The CDR3, as DNA: TGTGCCAGCAGCCCCGGTGGGGTACCCCTCCACTTT.

The chain uses TRBV9 and TRBJ1-1; D not certain. The germline gives CDR1 SGDLS, CDR2 YYNGEE. The CDR3 runs to 14 residues. With 0 bases removed from V and 1 base from J, the gap between germline ends came to 7 bases. The CDR3 DNA reads as TGTGCCAGCAGCGTAGCGGTACAGAACACTGAAGCTTTCTTT. This gives the protein CASSVAVQNTEAFF.

Written as DNA, the CDR3 is TGTGCCAGCAGCTTAGATCCGGATCTCAGCTCCTACGAGCAGTACTTC. It is translated as CASSLDPDLSSYEQYF. The chain couples TRBV7-8 to TRBJ2-7; D gene uncertain. Between the trimmed V and J ends, which lost 1 base and 0 bases, there was a span of 13 bases. This CDR3 is built from 16 residues. Germline assignment: CDR1 SGHVS and CDR2 FQNEAQ.

CDR3 sequence reads: CASSLSGSSYEQYF. CDR3 nucleotides: TGTGCCAGCAGTTTATCGGGCAGCTCCTACGAGCAGTACTTC. V usage is TRBV27 and J usage is TRBJ2-7; D ambiguous. The ends were cut back, 0 bases at V and 0 bases at J, with 6 bases in the middle. There are 14 residues in the CDR3. Germline values: CDR1 MNHEY, CDR2 SMNVEV (reference sequence).

The J gene is TRBJ2-2, the V gene TRBV4-1; D gene uncertain. The V gene's germline CDR1 is MGHRA and CDR2 YSYEKL. This CDR3 comprises 14 residues. Trimming took 3 bases from V and 2 from J, leaving 7 bases between them. CDR3 in DNA: TGCGCCAGCAGCCACGCAGGCAACACCGGGGAGCTGTTTTTT. Translated: CASSHAGNTGELFF.

This clone was seen only once. The chain's CDR3 is CAARQGAPTHLSGANVLTF. CDR3 in DNA: TGTGCCGCGCGACAGGGGGCACCTACACACCTGTCTGGGGCCAACGTCCTGACTTTC. The V gene is TRBV28, the J gene TRBJ2-6; the match to TRBD1 covers 10 bases. This CDR3 spans 19 amino acids. The V and J ends lost 11 bases and 1 base, in that order; junction bases with no gene match: 17. CDR1 is MDHEN and CDR2 is SYDVKM in the germline V gene.

The chain joins TRBV5-4 to TRBJ2-3; TRBD1 might be the D (6 bases). Germline CDR1 SGHNT, CDR2 YYREEE (reference sequence). Trimming removed 1 base at V and 4 bases at J, with 19 bases between. The CDR3 runs to 17 residues. CDR3 sequence: CASSLTYRDLTPDTQYF. CDR3 coding DNA: TGTGCCAGCAGCTTGACATACAGGGATTTGACTCCAGATACGCAGTATTTT. The full variable domain, its missing parts supplied by reference TRBV5-4 and TRBJ2-3, is ETGVTQSPTHLIKTRGQQVTLRCSSQSGHNTVSWYQQALGQGPQFIFQYYREEENGRGNFPPRFSGLQFPNYSSELNVNALELDDSALYLCASSLTYRDLTPDTQYFGPGTRLTVL.

This clone was counted only a few times. The chain couples TRBV5-4 to TRBJ1-2; the D gene is possibly TRBD1 (5 bases). The CDR3 spans 13 residues. V lost 5 bases, J lost 8 bases, and 16 bases lay in between. The V gene's germline CDR1 is SGHNT and CDR2 YYREEE (reference sequence). Written as DNA, the CDR3 is TGTGCCAGCAGATTTGCGGGGGGTGAAGGCTACACCTTC. This encodes CASRFAGGEGYTF. Together with reference TRBV5-4 and TRBJ1-2, the CDR3 gives the full variable domain: ETGVTQSPTHLIKTRGQQVTLRCSSQSGHNTVSWYQQALGQGPQFIFQYYREEENGRGNFPPRFSGLQFPNYSSELNVNALELDDSALYLCASRFAGGEGYTFGSGTRLTVV.

The chain recombines TRBV2 with TRBJ2-5; D gene unclear. V lost 1 base to trimming and J lost 1 base, with 10 bases between them. This CDR3 is 15 amino acids long. Germline CDR1 and CDR2: SNHLY and FYNNEI. CDR3 residues: CASSEGRYGQETQYF. The CDR3 DNA reads TGTGCCAGCAGTGAAGGCAGGTACGGCCAAGAGACCCAGTACTTC.

The V and J genes are TRBV27 and TRBJ1-6; D is ambiguous. Trimming stripped 1 base from V and 10 bases from J, with 17 bases between. The CDR3 contains 16 residues. Germline V CDR1 and CDR2: MNHEY, SMNVEV (reference sequence). The CDR3 here is CASSLLRAGPKSPLHF. The CDR3 DNA reads as TGTGCCAGCAGTTTATTAAGGGCCGGACCTAAATCACCCCTCCACTTT.

This sequence joins TRBV5-1 and TRBJ2-1; 10 bases are a match to TRBD2. The junction had 8 bases not matched to a gene; V was cut back by 1 base and J by 10 bases. From germline, CDR1 is SGHRS and CDR2 YFSETQ. This CDR3 contains 15 residues. The CDR3 DNA is TGCGCCAGCAGCTTGTCCCTAGCGGGGGAGAGAGAGCAGTTCTTC. Amino acids: CASSLSLAGEREQFF.